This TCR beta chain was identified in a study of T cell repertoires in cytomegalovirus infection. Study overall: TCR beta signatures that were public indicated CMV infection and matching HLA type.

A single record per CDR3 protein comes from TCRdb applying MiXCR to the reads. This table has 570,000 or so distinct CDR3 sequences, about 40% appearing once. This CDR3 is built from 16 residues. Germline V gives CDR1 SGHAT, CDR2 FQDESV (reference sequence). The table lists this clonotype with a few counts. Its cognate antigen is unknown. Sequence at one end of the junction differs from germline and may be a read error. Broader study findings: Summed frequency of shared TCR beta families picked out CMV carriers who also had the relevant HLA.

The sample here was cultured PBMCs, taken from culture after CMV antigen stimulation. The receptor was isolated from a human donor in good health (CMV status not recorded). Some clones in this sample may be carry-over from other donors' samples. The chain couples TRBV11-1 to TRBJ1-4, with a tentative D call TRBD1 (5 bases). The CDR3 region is CASSPAGTRTGEQLFF. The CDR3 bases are TGTGCCAGCAGCCCAGCCGGGACCCGTACCGGTGAACAACTGTTTTTT.